One sample yielded the 6 T cell receptor beta chains listed below, sequenced in a study of control samples from healthy donors and cancer patients. Data came from immunoSEQ multiplex PCR; TCRdb stores just in-frame clones and leaves some out. This table holds 350,000 to 450,000 clones, 75% to 95% found once. Sequencing was performed on PBMCs. The origin of the receptors is a man aged 40-50 years with head and neck cancer.

The chain uses TRBV4-2 and TRBJ2-7; D is undetermined. V was trimmed by 3 bases and J by 5 bases, leaving 8 bases between them. The CDR3 length is 12 residues. CDR1 LGHNA and CDR2 YNFKEQ come from the germline V gene. CDR3 sequence (DNA): TGTGCCAGCAGCCATCGGACGGACGAGCAGTACTTC. Encoded protein: CASSHRTDEQYF.

The CDR3 bases are TGTGCCAGCGCCATGGGACTCCACGGCTACGAGCAGTACTTC. Encoded protein: CASAMGLHGYEQYF. The chain employs TRBV9 and TRBJ2-7; D might be TRBD2 (6 bases). The V and J ends lost 7 bases and 3 bases respectively, with 17 bases between them. The CDR3 totals 14 residues. Germline V gives CDR1 SGDLS, CDR2 YYNGEE.

The V gene is TRBV10-1, the J gene TRBJ2-2; 8 bases map to TRBD1. J lost 3 bases, V lost 6 bases, and 12 bases had no gene match. Germline V lookup: CDR1 WNHNN, CDR2 SYGVQD (reference sequence). The CDR3 length is 17 residues. CDR3 DNA: TGCGCCAGCAGCCACCCCGGACAGGGCGTTGACACCGGGGAGCTGTTTTTT. Amino acids: CASSHPGQGVDTGELFF.

This clone came up many times. The rearrangement uses TRBV9 and TRBJ2-7; TRBD1 matches at 9 bases. V lost 3 bases, J lost 2 bases, and 6 bases stayed unmatched. CDR1 SGDLS and CDR2 YYNGEE come from the germline V gene. The CDR3 runs 15 residues. The CDR3 nucleotides read TGTGCCAGCAGCGGGGGACAGGGTGTTACCTACGAGCAGTACTTC. Its translation is CASSGGQGVTYEQYF.

CDR3 in amino acids: CAWSNRINYGYTF. The CDR3 DNA reads TGTGCCTGGAGTAACAGGATCAACTATGGCTACACCTTC. This rearrangement joins TRBV30 to TRBJ1-2; possible D gene TRBD1, 5 bases. The CDR3 length is 13 residues. CDR1 GTSNPN and CDR2 SVGIG come from the germline V gene (reference sequence). Trimming stripped 2 bases from V and 2 bases from J, with 9 bases between. The variable domain in full, completed from reference TRBV30 and TRBJ1-2, reads SQTIHQWPATLVQPVGSPLSLECTVEGTSNPNLYWYRQAAGRGLQLLFYSVGIGQISSEVPQNLSASRPQDRQFILSSKKLLLSDSGFYLCAWSNRINYGYTFGSGTRLTVV.

The CDR3 nucleotides read TGTGCCAGCAGGGACACGGGCGTCCCCTACTATGGCTACACCTTC. As protein: CASRDTGVPYYGYTF. This chain uses TRBV28 with TRBJ1-2, with D perhaps matching TRBD1 (5 bases). Germline CDR1 MDHEN, CDR2 SYDVKM. The CDR3 is 15 residues long. The V end lost 6 bases, the J end lost 3 bases, and 17 bases lay between the germline ends.